Each of the 11 T cell receptor beta chains below was sequenced from the same sample in a study of shared clonotypes between healthy human individuals. It was CD45RO-negative cells, positively selected for CCR7, that made up naive CD8 cells, with terminally differentiated effector memory CD45RA+ cells excluded. Sequencing was performed with immunoSEQ multiplex PCR; in TCRdb, only in-frame clones are kept and a portion is missing. The profile covers about 2.1 million clones, with 90% to 95% appearing a single time and more than 1.5% taken by the ten largest. Input material: naive CD8+ T cells from PBMCs. Receptors were obtained from a man between 18 and 29 years old in good health. Some clones in this sample may be carry-over from other donors' samples.

Of note for this clone: The sample holds other DNA sequences that translate to the same CDR3. The chain couples TRBV28 to TRBJ1-1; D is possibly TRBD1 (5 bases). The V gene's germline CDR1 is MDHEN and CDR2 SYDVKM. The V end was cut by 5 bases, the J end by 4 bases, with 5 bases between. The CDR3 is made up of 11 amino acids. The CDR3 reads CASSRGTEAFF. The CDR3 DNA is TGTGCCAGCAGTAGGGGCACTGAAGCTTTCTTT.

V is TRBV4-2 and J is TRBJ1-3; possible D gene TRBD1, 5 bases. V lost 7 bases, J lost 4 bases, and 14 bases lay in between. The germline V gene has CDR1 LGHNA and CDR2 YNFKEQ. The CDR3 is 14 amino acids. This CDR3 is CASTTQGGGNTIYF. The CDR3 coding sequence is TGTGCCAGCACCACTCAGGGAGGCGGAAACACCATATATTTT.

The gene calls are TRBV7-9 and TRBJ1-2, with a weak D call TRBD1 (5 bases). V dropped 9 bases and J dropped 4 bases, with 18 bases sitting between them. Per the germline V gene, CDR1 is SEHNR and CDR2 is FQNEAQ (reference sequence). The CDR3 contains 14 residues. The CDR3 DNA follows: TGTGCCAGTGGAGACAGCTTCACCCTCTATGGCTACACCTTC. As protein: CASGDSFTLYGYTF.

The V call is TRBV13, the J call TRBJ2-4, with D unresolved. V lost 4 bases and J lost 8, with 18 bases in between. CDR3 length equals 15 residues. The germline gives CDR1 PRHDT, CDR2 FYEKMQ (reference sequence). The CDR3 region has the DNA TGTGCCAGCAGCTCCCCCCATTTGGGGAATGACATTCAGTACTTC. Translated, it gives CASSSPHLGNDIQYF.

This chain connects TRBV28 to TRBJ2-1; 13 nucleotides agree with TRBD2. Germline trimming cut 2 bases from V and 3 bases from J; bases unmatched to any gene: 7. The germline V gene has CDR1 MDHEN and CDR2 SYDVKM. The CDR3 spans 18 residues. CDR3 region: CASSLTHGTSGIYNEQFF. In DNA form, the CDR3 reads TGTGCCAGCAGTTTAACCCATGGGACTAGCGGGATCTACAATGAGCAGTTCTTC.

This chain connects TRBV7-9 to TRBJ2-7, with TRBD1 matching over 8 bases. Germline CDR1 reads SEHNR; CDR2 reads FQNEAQ (reference sequence). V lost 5 bases, J lost 0 bases, and 18 bases stayed unmatched. The CDR3 totals 19 residues. CDR3 bases: TGTGCCAGCAGCCTCCGATTTCCTAATAGACAGGGGACCTCCTACGAGCAGTACTTC. It translates to CASSLRFPNRQGTSYEQYF.

In regard to this clone: Other DNA sequences within the sample encode an identical CDR3. The rearrangement uses TRBV5-1 and TRBJ2-7, with 14 bases lining up with TRBD2. Per the germline V gene, CDR1 is SGHRS and CDR2 is YFSETQ. The CDR3 sequence is 16 residues long. Losses at the gene ends were 4 bases for V and 2 bases for J; bases not matched to a gene: 5. The CDR3 coding sequence is TGCGCCAGCAGCCCGAGACTAGCGGGGGGGCCCTACGAGCAGTACTTC. This sequence encodes CASSPRLAGGPYEQYF.

The chain recombines TRBV6-5 with TRBJ1-2; the D is unclear. V shed 7 bases and J shed 8 bases, with 20 bases lying between them. Per the germline V gene, CDR1 is MNHEY and CDR2 is SVGAGI. The CDR3 length is 14 residues. CDR3 sequence: CASTNGGSQGGYTF. The CDR3 bases are TGTGCCAGCACAAACGGTGGCTCCCAAGGGGGCTACACCTTC.

This sequence joins TRBV7-9 and TRBJ2-1; the D is unclear. The germline V and J ends were trimmed by 7 bases and 0 bases, with 13 bases remaining between them. This CDR3 comprises 15 residues. Per germline, CDR1 SEHNR and CDR2 FQNEAQ (reference sequence). Here the CDR3 DNA reads TGTGCCAGCATCCCATGGCGGAACTCCTACAATGAGCAGTTCTTC. Amino acid sequence: CASIPWRNSYNEQFF.

In regard to this clone: Additional DNA sequences in this sample encode the identical CDR3. This rearrangement joins TRBV6-5 to TRBJ2-5, with 7 positions matching TRBD1. V lost 5 bases to trimming and J lost 5 bases; unmatched junction nucleotides: 2. The CDR3 covers 12 residues. CDR1 and CDR2 from the germline V gene are MNHEY and SVGAGI. The CDR3, as DNA: TGTGCCAGCAGTACAGGGGAGGAGACCCAGTACTTC. Translating gives CASSTGEETQYF.

The rearrangement joins TRBV9 to TRBJ2-1; 7 bases agree with TRBD2. V lost 0 bases and J lost 8; bases outside the gene matches: 8. CDR1 and CDR2 (germline): SGDLS, YYNGEE. The CDR3 loop spans 15 amino acids. The CDR3 protein is CASSVGLAVSDEQFF. As DNA, the CDR3 is TGTGCCAGCAGCGTAGGCCTAGCGGTGTCGGATGAGCAGTTCTTC. The entire variable domain, with the rest obtained from reference TRBV9 and TRBJ2-1, is as follows: DSGVTQTPKHLITATGQRVTLRCSPRSGDLSVYWYQQSLDQGLQFLIQYYNGEERAKGNILERFSAQQFPDLHSELNLSSLELGDSALYFCASSVGLAVSDEQFFGPGTRLTVL.